Here is one T cell receptor beta chain with its context. This table comes from immunoSEQ multiplex PCR, and its TCRdb copy is limited to in-frame clones, with some not included. Among about 350,000 clones, roughly 90% were seen once, and the ten largest hold 7% to 8%. With V trimmed by 6 bases and J by 2 bases, 8 bases remained unmatched. The CDR3 sequence is 15 residues long. The germline V gene encodes CDR1 LNHDA and CDR2 SQIVND (reference sequence). The source of the sample is a study of blood T cell repertoires in COVID-19. The material sequenced was peripheral blood. The sequence came from a woman between 65 and 79 years old with COVID-19, enrolled during active disease. The genes are TRBV19 and TRBJ1-1; 8 positions agree with TRBD1. CDR3 amino acids: CASRGQGHRNTEAFF. CDR3 nucleotide sequence: TGTGCCAGTAGAGGACAGGGACATAGAAACACTGAAGCTTTCTTT.